What follows are 8 T cell receptor beta chains derived from one specimen sequenced in a study of blood T cells in healthy people across ages. Using a J-beta primer mix together with a sample-barcoded 5' primer, a second PCR was run for 7 to 11 cycles. TCRdb re-analysed the 5' RACE reads in MiXCR, keeping a single row per CDR3 protein. The data contain about 760,000 distinct CDR3 sequences, about 56% of them singletons. The sequenced sample consisted of blood. The receptors come from a man in his forties in good health.

The J gene is TRBJ2-7, the V gene TRBV2; no reliable D call. V lost 6 bases to trimming and J lost 6 bases, with 18 bases between them. Germline V gene data show CDR1 as SNHLY and CDR2 as FYNNEI. The CDR3 runs to 14 residues. The CDR3 DNA reads TGTGCCAGCAGCGCAGACTTTAACGGTTCCGAGCAGTACTTC. Protein sequence: CASSADFNGSEQYF. The entire variable domain, with the rest obtained from reference TRBV2 and TRBJ2-7, is as follows: EPEVTQTPSHQVTQMGQEVILRCVPISNHLYFYWYRQILGQKVEFLVSFYNNEISEKSEIFDDQFSVERPDGSNFTLKIRSTKLEDSAMYFCASSADFNGSEQYFGPGTRLTVT.

The V call is TRBV4-3, the J call TRBJ2-7, with D possibly TRBD2 on 5 matching bases. Trimming took 4 bases from V and 6 from J, leaving 16 bases between them. CDR1 is LGHNA, CDR2 YSLEER, per germline. CDR3 length equals 14 residues. CDR3 loop: CASSPRWELGEQYF. The CDR3 coding sequence is TGCGCCAGCAGCCCGAGGTGGGAGTTGGGCGAGCAGTACTTC.

V gene TRBV15 combines with J gene TRBJ1-2; the D gene is possibly TRBD1 (5 bases). Germline-derived CDR1 and CDR2 are LNHNV and YYDKDF (reference sequence). The CDR3 length is 13 residues. V lost 2 bases and J 7 bases, leaving 11 bases between the germline ends. DNA for the CDR3: TGTGCCACCAGCAGAAAGGGGCCGGGTGGCTACACCTTC. Its protein product is CATSRKGPGGYTF.

The chain joins TRBV20-1 to TRBJ2-1, with 7 positions matching TRBD1. Germline assignment: CDR1 DFQATT and CDR2 SNEGSKA (reference sequence). The ends lost 5 bases at V and 7 bases at J; junction bases unmatched: 14. This CDR3 spans 15 amino acids. The CDR3 region is CSAPVPRGRLNEQFF. CDR3 in DNA: TGCAGTGCTCCAGTGCCAAGGGGGCGCTTGAATGAGCAGTTCTTC.

This clonotype occurred once. The chain is built from TRBV9 and TRBJ2-5; TRBD2 agrees at 13 bases. The V and J ends lost 0 bases and 5 bases, in that order; junction bases with no gene match: 4. From germline, CDR1 is SGDLS and CDR2 YYNGEE. This CDR3 has 16 amino acids. CDR3 in DNA: TGTGCCAGCAGCGTAGGACTAGCGGGGGGTAGGGAGACCCAGTACTTC. Translated, it gives CASSVGLAGGRETQYF.

The CDR3 bases are TGCAGTGCTAGAGCCTCAGGGGGCGGCGAGCAGTACTTC. It yields the protein CSARASGGGEQYF. This chain joins TRBV20-1 and TRBJ2-7, with 8 bases fitting TRBD1. The germline CDR1 and CDR2 sequences are DFQATT and SNEGSKA (reference sequence). The CDR3 is 13 amino acids. Germline trimming cut 1 base from V and 6 bases from J; bases unmatched to any gene: 5.

V gene TRBV29-1 combines with J gene TRBJ1-5; 9 bases agree with TRBD1. The CDR3 contains 13 residues. CDR1 is SQVTM and CDR2 is ANQGSEA in the germline V gene. The J segment lost 7 bases and the V segment lost 6 bases, leaving 7 bases of the junction unmatched. CDR3 residues: CSVGDRAGQPQHF. The CDR3 DNA is TGCAGCGTGGGGGACAGGGCAGGCCAGCCCCAGCATTTT.

This clonotype was recorded only once. This sequence joins TRBV7-9 and TRBJ1-1; the D is unclear. V lost 6 bases to trimming and J lost 1 base, with 12 bases between them. The CDR3 loop spans 14 amino acids. Germline assignment: CDR1 SEHNR and CDR2 FQNEAQ (reference sequence). This CDR3 is CASRRGRENTEAFF. The CDR3, as DNA: TGTGCCAGCAGACGAGGACGGGAGAACACTGAAGCTTTCTTT.